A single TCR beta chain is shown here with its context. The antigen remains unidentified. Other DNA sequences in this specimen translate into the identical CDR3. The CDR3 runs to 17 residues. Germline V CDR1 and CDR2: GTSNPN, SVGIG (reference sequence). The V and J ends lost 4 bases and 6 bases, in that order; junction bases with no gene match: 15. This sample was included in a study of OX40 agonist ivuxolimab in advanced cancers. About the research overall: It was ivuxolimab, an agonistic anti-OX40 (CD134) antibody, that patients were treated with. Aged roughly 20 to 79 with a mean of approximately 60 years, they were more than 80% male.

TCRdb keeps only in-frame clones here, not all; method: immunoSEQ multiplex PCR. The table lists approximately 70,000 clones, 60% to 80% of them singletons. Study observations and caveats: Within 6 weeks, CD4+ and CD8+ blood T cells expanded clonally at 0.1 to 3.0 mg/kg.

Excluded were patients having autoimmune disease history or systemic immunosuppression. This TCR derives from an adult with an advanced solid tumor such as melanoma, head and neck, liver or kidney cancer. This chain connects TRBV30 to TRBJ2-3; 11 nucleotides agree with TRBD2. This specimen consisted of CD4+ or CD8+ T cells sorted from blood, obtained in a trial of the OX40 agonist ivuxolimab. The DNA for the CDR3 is TGTGCCTGGACCAGAGGGGTGACTAGCGGGGCACTGGATACGCAGTATTTT. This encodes CAWTRGVTSGALDTQYF.